The 16 T cell receptor beta chains in this list originate from one sample, sequenced in a study of blood T cell repertoires in COVID-19. Only in-frame clones appear in the TCRdb table, and some are missing; sequencing was by immunoSEQ multiplex PCR. The table lists approximately 200,000 clones, under 90% of them singletons. Input material: PBMCs or T cells enriched from blood (not recorded which). The source of these receptors is a man in his 60s who had recovered from COVID-19.

The chain employs TRBV11-3 and TRBJ2-7; 12 nucleotides agree with TRBD1. Trimming at V came to 5 bases and at J to 7 bases, leaving 9 bases not matched to a gene. Germline V CDR1 and CDR2: SGHNT, YENEEA. The CDR3 contains 15 residues. The CDR3 reads CASSPGQGAWREQYF. The CDR3 DNA reads TGTGCCAGCAGCCCGGGACAGGGGGCATGGAGGGAGCAGTACTTC.

This sequence joins TRBV4-3 and TRBJ1-4; tentative D call: TRBD1 (5 bases). V was trimmed by 3 bases and J by 0 bases, leaving 11 bases between them. Germline lookup yields CDR1 LGHNA and CDR2 YSLEER. CDR3 length: 16 amino acids. DNA for the CDR3: TGCGCCAGCAGCCAGGACCCGGGGGCAACTAATGAAAAACTGTTTTTT. Translated, it gives CASSQDPGATNEKLFF.

The J gene is TRBJ1-6, the V gene TRBV6-5, with 9 bases identical to TRBD1. This CDR3 comprises 15 residues. Per germline, CDR1 MNHEY and CDR2 SVGAGI. Losses at the gene ends were 0 bases for V and 7 bases for J; bases not matched to a gene: 1. The CDR3 DNA reads TGTGCCAGCAGTTACTCTGGGACAGGGAATTCACCCCTCCACTTT. Translated: CASSYSGTGNSPLHF.

J is TRBJ2-4 and V is TRBV6-2 or TRBV6-3, with D unresolved. The CDR3 is made up of 14 amino acids. Germline lookup yields CDR1 MNHEY and CDR2 SVGEGT. Deletions cut 2 bases from V and 0 bases from J, with 5 bases between. The CDR3 nucleotides read TGTGCCAGCAGTTACGCGATAGCCAAAAACATTCAGTACTTC. Amino acid sequence: CASSYAIAKNIQYF.

J is TRBJ2-5 and V is TRBV18; TRBD1 matches at 9 bases. With 0 bases clipped from V and 1 base from J, the junction kept 15 bases outside the gene matches. CDR1 is KGHSH, CDR2 LQKENI, per germline. The CDR3 extends over 20 amino acids. DNA for the CDR3: TGTGCCAGCTCACCACCGGTCGGTGGGACCGGGACAGGGACCCAAGAGACCCAGTACTTC. It yields the protein CASSPPVGGTGTGTQETQYF.

This chain connects TRBV7-2 to TRBJ2-7; TRBD1 matches at 10 bases. This CDR3 is built from 16 residues. Germline CDR1 is SGHTA and CDR2 is FQGNSA. V lost 1 base and J lost 3; bases outside the gene matches: 6. The CDR3 DNA reads as TGTGCCAGCAGCTTAGAGTTGGGGACAGGGGTCTACGAGCAGTACTTC. Translation: CASSLELGTGVYEQYF.

The genes are TRBV7-8 and TRBJ2-6, with 11 bases identical to TRBD1. CDR1 and CDR2 from the germline V gene are SGHVS and FQNEAQ. The ends lost 5 bases at V and 4 bases at J; junction bases unmatched: 10. The CDR3 is 18 residues long. The DNA for the CDR3 is TGTGCCAGCAGCGGACGGACAGGGGGCGAGTTAGGGGCCAACGTCCTGACTTTC. Translating gives CASSGRTGGELGANVLTF.

The chain is built from TRBV5-1 and TRBJ1-5, with 9 bases lining up with TRBD1. V lost 0 bases, J lost 0 bases, and 10 bases stayed unmatched. The CDR3 runs to 19 residues. Germline V gives CDR1 SGHRS, CDR2 YFSETQ. CDR3 region: CASSLGGTGSFTSNQPQHF. The CDR3 DNA reads as TGCGCCAGCAGCTTGGGGGGGACAGGGTCATTCACTAGCAATCAGCCCCAGCATTTT.

J is TRBJ2-1 and V is TRBV3-1 (or the pseudogene TRBV3-2), with TRBD2 identical over 12 bases. CDR1 and CDR2 from the germline V gene are LGHDT and YNNKEL (reference sequence). V trimming: 2 bases; J trimming: 7 bases; junction bases outside the gene matches: 6. CDR3 size: 16 residues. The CDR3 DNA sequence: TGTGCCAGCAGCCAAACGGGACTAGCGGGTGGGAATGAGCAGTTCTTC. This sequence encodes CASSQTGLAGGNEQFF.

The chain is built from TRBV6-5 and TRBJ1-4; a possible D gene is TRBD1 (5 bases). V was pared by 4 bases and J by 13 bases, with 19 bases between. The CDR3 contains 14 residues. From germline, CDR1 is MNHEY and CDR2 SVGAGI. The CDR3 protein is CASSSLSQGQRLFF. For the CDR3, the DNA is TGTGCCAGCAGTTCCCTATCCCAAGGACAACGACTGTTTTTT.

This chain joins TRBV7-2 and TRBJ2-5, with 8 positions matching TRBD1. The CDR3 totals 15 residues. Per germline, CDR1 SGHTA and CDR2 FQGNSA. Unmatched junction bases numbered 6, after V lost 5 bases and J lost 1 base. The CDR3 reads CASSPRTGSQETQYF. CDR3 coding DNA: TGTGCCAGCAGCCCAAGGACAGGGTCCCAAGAGACCCAGTACTTC.

This chain joins TRBV3-1 (or the pseudogene TRBV3-2) and TRBJ2-3, with D perhaps TRBD2 (5 bases). The CDR3 loop spans 18 amino acids. CDR1 is LGHDT, CDR2 YNNKEL, per germline (reference sequence). V lost 3 bases, J lost 2 bases, and 21 bases lay in between. The CDR3 DNA follows: TGTGCCAGCAGCCAGAACCTCTGGAGAGGGTTGGTCACAGATACGCAGTATTTT. Translated, it gives CASSQNLWRGLVTDTQYF.

The chain is built from TRBV4-1 and TRBJ1-5; TRBD1 matches 7 bases. Unmatched junction bases numbered 8, after V lost 3 bases and J lost 3 bases. Germline V gene data show CDR1 as MGHRA and CDR2 as YSYEKL. This CDR3 is 16 amino acids long. CDR3 sequence: CASSQEPGTVNQPQHF. The DNA of the CDR3 is TGCGCCAGCAGCCAGGAGCCTGGGACAGTCAATCAGCCCCAGCATTTT.

This clone was detected ten times or more. The chain has TRBV4-1 and TRBJ1-6; D may be TRBD1 (6 bases). The CDR3 covers 14 residues. V was clipped by 0 bases and J by 12 bases, with 12 bases between them. CDR1 MGHRA and CDR2 YSYEKL come from the germline V gene. The CDR3 DNA is TGCGCCAGCAGCCAAGACGGGACATACCAACCCCTCCACTTT. This sequence encodes CASSQDGTYQPLHF.

The rearrangement joins TRBV30 to TRBJ2-1; 10 nucleotides agree with TRBD2. Germline V lookup: CDR1 GTSNPN, CDR2 SVGIG (reference sequence). Trimming cost V 7 bases and J 6 bases; bases outside gene matches: 6. CDR3 length: 13 residues. The CDR3 DNA reads as TGTGCCTCGGACAGCGGGGGGGCCAATGAGCAGTTCTTC. Its protein is CASDSGGANEQFF.

The gene calls are TRBV11-2 and TRBJ1-1; possible D gene TRBD1, 6 bases. The CDR3 runs to 14 residues. Germline CDR1 and CDR2: SGHAT and FQNNGV. V dropped 2 bases and J dropped 3 bases, with 10 bases sitting between them. CDR3: CASSLTQGHTEAFF. Written as DNA, the CDR3 is TGTGCCAGCAGCTTAACCCAGGGGCACACTGAAGCTTTCTTT.